This T cell receptor (beta chain) was identified during a study of cytomegalovirus exposure and HLA in healthy donors. PCR primers comprised 60 Vbeta and 13 Jbeta primers. TCRdb keeps only in-frame clones here, not all; method: immunoSEQ multiplex PCR. The profile shows 85,000 to 120,000 clones, about three quarters of them singletons. This clone was counted at least ten times. The CDR3 loop spans 15 amino acids. Trimming left V 5 bases short and J 3 bases short, with 16 bases between. CDR1 SGHTA and CDR2 FQGNSA come from the germline V gene. The receptor comes from a woman aged 50 to 65 in good health and CMV-seropositive. Sequencing was performed on PBMCs. This rearrangement joins TRBV7-2 to TRBJ1-2; a possible D gene is TRBD1 (6 bases). CDR3 in amino acids: CASSQAVSGDYGYTF. CDR3 DNA: TGTGCCAGCAGCCAAGCTGTGTCAGGGGACTATGGCTACACCTTC.